The 21 T cell receptor beta chains given below trace back to one sample, sequenced in a study of blood T cell repertoires in COVID-19. Repertoires were generated with immunoSEQ multiplex PCR, while TCRdb's copy carries only in-frame clones and drops some. This sample has thousands of clones, with around 90% found just once. Sequencing used peripheral blood. The receptor source for this set is a man in his 60s with acute or convalescent COVID-19.

The chain is built from TRBV5-1 and TRBJ2-7; TRBD1 is a possible D gene (6 bases). Germline assignment: CDR1 SGHRS and CDR2 YFSETQ. The V gene lost 5 bases and the J gene lost 1 base, with 10 bases spanning the gap. This CDR3 contains 13 residues. This CDR3 reads CASSFRGSYEQYF. As DNA, the CDR3 is TGCGCCAGCAGTTTCAGGGGATCCTACGAGCAGTACTTC. Based on the CDR3 plus reference TRBV5-1 and TRBJ2-7, the full variable domain is KAGVTQTPRYLIKTRGQQVTLSCSPISGHRSVSWYQQTPGQGLQFLFEYFSETQRNKGNFPGRFSGRQFSNSRSEMNVSTLELGDSALYLCASSFRGSYEQYFGPGTRLTVT.

This clone was recorded only once. The chain employs TRBV4-3 and TRBJ1-6; D not certain. CDR3 length equals 13 residues. V was clipped by 1 base and J by 13 bases, with 11 bases between them. CDR1 and CDR2 from the germline V gene are LGHNA and YSLEER. In nucleotides, the CDR3 is TGCGCCAGCAGCCAAGGGGAGGATTTGCCCCTCCACTTT. Protein product: CASSQGEDLPLHF.

The J gene is TRBJ2-2, the V gene TRBV7-9; 7 positions agree with TRBD2. Germline values: CDR1 SEHNR, CDR2 FQNEAQ (reference sequence). This CDR3 is 16 amino acids long. The V gene end was trimmed by 5 bases and the J gene end by 4 bases; junction bases not matched to a gene: 10. In DNA form, the CDR3 reads TGTGCCAGCAGCGTACACGGGGGGTCGGGCACCGGGGAGCTGTTTTTT. Translated, it gives CASSVHGGSGTGELFF.

The V call is TRBV18, the J call TRBJ1-1; 7 nucleotides match TRBD1. Germline V gene lookup returns CDR1 KGHSH and CDR2 LQKENI. The CDR3 runs to 17 residues. The V and J ends lost 3 bases and 4 bases, in that order; junction bases with no gene match: 14. CDR3 sequence (DNA): TGTGCCAGCTCACCGATGGGGGTAGAGGGGGCAGGCACTGAAGCTTTCTTT. Translating gives CASSPMGVEGAGTEAFF.

V and J are TRBV6-4 and TRBJ2-3, with 12 bases identical to TRBD2. This CDR3 has 15 residues. With 4 bases clipped from V and 4 bases from J, the junction kept 3 bases outside the gene matches. Germline V gene lookup returns CDR1 MRHNA and CDR2 SNTAGT. Here the CDR3 reads CASSGLAGAADTQYF. The CDR3 DNA follows: TGTGCCAGCAGTGGACTAGCGGGAGCGGCAGATACGCAGTATTTT.

The V and J genes are TRBV6-5 and TRBJ2-1; weak D call: TRBD2 (6 bases). This CDR3 contains 14 residues. Germline V gene lookup returns CDR1 MNHEY and CDR2 SVGAGI. V lost 4 bases and J 5 bases, leaving 12 bases between the germline ends. The CDR3 DNA follows: TGTGCCAGCAGTTGGGGACTGGACCACAATGAGCAGTTCTTC. The encoded protein is CASSWGLDHNEQFF.

The chain recombines TRBV7-3 with TRBJ2-2; possibly TRBD2 for D (6 bases). V shed 0 bases and J shed 2 bases, with 13 bases lying between them. This CDR3 region has 17 residues. CDR1 is SGHTA and CDR2 is FQGTGA in the germline V gene. CDR3 nucleotide sequence: TGTGCCAGCAGCTTAACGCGCGGAGGGATAAACACCGGGGAGCTGTTTTTT. Its protein product is CASSLTRGGINTGELFF.

The gene calls are TRBV7-2 and TRBJ2-5; D ambiguous. This CDR3 is built from 11 residues. V was cut by 5 bases and J by 6 bases, with 7 bases left in between. Germline assignment: CDR1 SGHTA and CDR2 FQGNSA. The CDR3 DNA is TGTGCCAGCAGCATAAGCCAGACCCAGTACTTC. Translation: CASSISQTQYF. Based on the CDR3 plus reference TRBV7-2 and TRBJ2-5, the full variable domain is GAGVSQSPSNKVTEKGKDVELRCDPISGHTALYWYRQSLGQGLEFLIYFQGNSAPDKSGLPSDRFSAERTGGSVSTLTIQRTQQEDSAVYLCASSISQTQYFGPGTRLLVL.

The genes are TRBV3-1 (or the pseudogene TRBV3-2) and TRBJ1-5; D is uncertain. Germline CDR1 LGHDT, CDR2 YNNKEL (reference sequence). The CDR3 is made up of 13 amino acids. Trimming pared 2 bases from V and 4 bases from J, leaving 6 bases between. The CDR3 sequence is CASSQQLNQPQHF. CDR3 nucleotide sequence: TGTGCCAGCAGCCAACAGTTAAATCAGCCCCAGCATTTT.

This chain joins TRBV19 and TRBJ1-2; tentative D call: TRBD1 (6 bases). The CDR3 is 13 amino acids. Trimming took off 10 bases at V and 4 bases at J, with 16 bases between the two ends. Germline assignment: CDR1 LNHDA and CDR2 SQIVND (reference sequence). The CDR3 nucleotides are TGTGCCACCTCCCCTCGGGGGGCCTATGGCTACACCTTC. Translating it yields CATSPRGAYGYTF. Combining the CDR3 with reference TRBV19 and TRBJ1-2 gives the whole variable domain DGGITQSPKYLFRKEGQNVTLSCEQNLNHDAMYWYRQDPGQGLRLIYYSQIVNDFQKGDIAEGYSVSREKKESFPLTVTSAQKNPTAFYLCATSPRGAYGYTFGSGTRLTVV.

The genes are TRBV29-1 and TRBJ1-4, with TRBD1 matching 9 bases. The V and J ends lost 3 bases and 2 bases, in that order; junction bases with no gene match: 4. This CDR3 contains 15 residues. Germline CDR1 SQVTM, CDR2 ANQGSEA. The CDR3 nucleotides are TGCAGCGTTGAGGACAGGGGAAAGACTAATGAAAAACTGTTTTTT. Translated, it gives CSVEDRGKTNEKLFF.

The chain carries TRBV6-4 and TRBJ1-2; TRBD1 agrees at 8 bases. There are 14 residues in the CDR3. V lost 6 bases, J lost 7 bases, and 10 bases stayed unmatched. Germline lookup yields CDR1 MRHNA and CDR2 SNTAGT. CDR3 sequence: CASRADRGTGGYTF. The CDR3 nucleotides read TGTGCCAGCAGAGCCGACAGGGGTACGGGTGGCTACACCTTC.

This chain connects TRBV5-1 to TRBJ1-2, with 9 bases that match TRBD1. Germline values: CDR1 SGHRS, CDR2 YFSETQ. The CDR3 runs 16 residues. Trimming took 0 bases from V and 0 from J; bases not matched to a gene: 3. The CDR3 DNA is TGCGCCAGCAGCTTGGAGTGGGACAGGGCTAACTATGGCTACACCTTC. It is translated as CASSLEWDRANYGYTF. Variable domain in full (rest from reference TRBV5-1 and TRBJ1-2): KAGVTQTPRYLIKTRGQQVTLSCSPISGHRSVSWYQQTPGQGLQFLFEYFSETQRNKGNFPGRFSGRQFSNSRSEMNVSTLELGDSALYLCASSLEWDRANYGYTFGSGTRLTVV.

This rearrangement joins TRBV27 to TRBJ2-2; 10 nucleotides align to TRBD1. J gave up 3 bases and V 6 bases, and 4 bases lay outside the gene matches. The germline CDR1 and CDR2 sequences are MNHEY and SMNVEV (reference sequence). This CDR3 has 15 amino acids. The CDR3 nucleotides are TGTGCCAGCAGCTTGACAGGGGGCGACACCGGGGAGCTGTTTTTT. It specifies CASSLTGGDTGELFF.

The chain recombines TRBV14 with TRBJ2-1; 8 bases are shared with TRBD2. This CDR3 spans 15 amino acids. The germline CDR1 and CDR2 sequences are SGHDN and FVKESK. The V and J ends lost 3 bases and 6 bases, in that order; junction bases with no gene match: 7. For the CDR3, the DNA is TGTGCCAGCAGCCAGGCCGGGACTAGGGGCAATGAGCAGTTCTTC. Protein sequence: CASSQAGTRGNEQFF. The complete variable domain, with remaining parts taken from reference TRBV14 and TRBJ2-1, reads EAGVTQFPSHSVIEKGQTVTLRCDPISGHDNLYWYRRVMGKEIKFLLHFVKESKQDESGMPNNRFLAERTGGTYSTLKVQPAELEDSGVYFCASSQAGTRGNEQFFGPGTRLTVL.

The V gene is TRBV5-1, the J gene TRBJ2-3, with TRBD2 matching 7 bases. Germline-derived CDR1 and CDR2 are SGHRS and YFSETQ. V lost 1 base to trimming and J lost 6 bases; unmatched junction nucleotides: 5. This CDR3 region has 14 residues. CDR3 region: CASSLIGEGDTQYF. As DNA, the CDR3 is TGCGCCAGCAGCTTGATAGGGGAGGGTGATACGCAGTATTTT.

Written as DNA, the CDR3 is TGTGCCAGCAGTCCTTTTCGGGGGGGGATTCGAGAGACCCAGTACTTC. This codes for CASSPFRGGIRETQYF. The chain links TRBV27 to TRBJ2-5, with 8 positions matching TRBD2. In germline, CDR1 is MNHEY, CDR2 SMNVEV (reference sequence). J was trimmed by 4 bases and V by 5 bases; bases with no gene match: 12. The CDR3 has 16 residues.

By share of the sample, this clone is large. The rearrangement joins TRBV5-1 to TRBJ2-7, with TRBD1 matching 10 bases. From germline, CDR1 is SGHRS and CDR2 YFSETQ. The CDR3 consists of 14 residues. The V and J ends lost 4 bases and 3 bases, in that order; junction bases with no gene match: 4. The CDR3 region has the DNA TGCGCCAGCAGCCCGGGACAGGGGATCTACGAGCAGTACTTC. Translated, it gives CASSPGQGIYEQYF.

A single count supports this clone. The V and J genes are TRBV19 and TRBJ2-7; 7 bases are a match to TRBD1. Looked up from germline, CDR1 is LNHDA and CDR2 is SQIVND (reference sequence). The CDR3 runs to 14 residues. Trimming took 5 bases from V and 1 from J; bases not matched to a gene: 5. CDR3 DNA: TGTGCCAGTAGTTCAGACAGGGATTCCTACGAGCAGTACTTC. Protein product: CASSSDRDSYEQYF.

V gene TRBV18 combines with J gene TRBJ1-1, with a weak D call TRBD1 (6 bases). V was trimmed by 5 bases and J by 1 base, leaving 14 bases between them. The germline V gene encodes CDR1 KGHSH and CDR2 LQKENI. This CDR3 is 15 amino acids long. The CDR3 region has the DNA TGTGCCAGCTCATCTGACACGGGACAGAACACTGAAGCTTTCTTT. This translates into CASSSDTGQNTEAFF.

This clone is labeled large. V usage is TRBV19 and J usage is TRBJ2-7; 7 positions match TRBD2. The CDR3 has 14 residues. Germline-derived CDR1 and CDR2 are LNHDA and SQIVND (reference sequence). The V segment lost 6 bases and the J segment 2 bases; nucleotides outside the gene matches: 7. CDR3 DNA sequence: TGTGCCAGTAGCCTCACTAGCGCGACCTACGAGCAGTACTTC. Translating gives CASSLTSATYEQYF.